The 14 T cell receptor beta chains in this list originate from one sample, sequenced in a study of T cells in Graves' hyperthyroidism and ophthalmopathy. RNA transcripts served as the template for amplifying TCR beta CDR3 regions. First-round RT-PCR of the TCR CDR3 relied on the HTBI primer set. TCRdb re-derived calls from the multiplex PCR reads in MiXCR, one entry per CDR3 protein. The table has hundreds of thousands of distinct CDR3 sequences, more than 20% seen once. Sequencing was performed on blood. The origin of the receptors is a man younger than 45 with Graves' ophthalmopathy.

The J gene is TRBJ2-7, the V gene TRBV20-1; D tentatively reads TRBD1 or TRBD2 (7 bases each). This CDR3 is 15 amino acids long. The V gene lost 0 bases and the J gene lost 6 bases, with 18 bases spanning the gap. Looked up from germline, CDR1 is DFQATT and CDR2 is SNEGSKA (reference sequence). The CDR3 here is CSARESGRGGCEQYF. The DNA of the CDR3 is TGCAGTGCTAGAGAGTCGGGCAGGGGGGGTTGCGAGCAGTACTTC.

CDR3 in amino acids: CSAVAGLGLAGGREQYF. The DNA of the CDR3 is TGCAGCGCCGTGGCAGGGCTCGGGCTAGCGGGAGGGAGGGAGCAGTACTTC. The chain couples TRBV29-1 to TRBJ2-7, with 12 bases lining up with TRBD2. The CDR3 is 17 amino acids. Losses at the gene ends were 7 bases for V and 7 bases for J; bases not matched to a gene: 20. Germline CDR1 reads SQVTM; CDR2 reads ANQGSEA.

This clonotype showed up just a few times. The chain employs TRBV4-3 and TRBJ2-1; TRBD1 agrees at 9 bases. CDR1 and CDR2 (germline): LGHNA, YSLEER. CDR3 length: 17 residues. Trimming at V came to 0 bases and at J to 0 bases, leaving 3 bases not matched to a gene. CDR3 nucleotide sequence: TGCGCCAGCAGCCAAGATTCGGACAGGGGCTCCTACAATGAGCAGTTCTTC. Translation: CASSQDSDRGSYNEQFF.

The V call is TRBV2, the J call TRBJ2-1; 14 nucleotides align to TRBD2. Germline loops: CDR1 SNHLY, CDR2 FYNNEI. With 7 bases clipped from V and 9 bases from J, the junction kept 8 bases outside the gene matches. The CDR3 is made up of 15 amino acids. CDR3 bases: TGTGCCAGCACACCACCGGGACTAGCGGGAGTTGAGCAGTTCTTC. Translation gives CASTPPGLAGVEQFF.

V and J are TRBV20-1 and TRBJ2-1; D not resolved. The CDR3 loop spans 12 amino acids. Deletions cut 5 bases from V and 8 bases from J, with 13 bases between. The germline V gene has CDR1 DFQATT and CDR2 SNEGSKA (reference sequence). The CDR3 DNA follows: TGCAGTGCTGCTAGGGTGGCGGATGAGCAGTTCTTC. Amino acids: CSAARVADEQFF.

This chain uses TRBV15 with TRBJ2-2, with TRBD1 matching over 11 bases. J gave up 5 bases and V 4 bases, and 6 bases lay outside the gene matches. Germline CDR1 reads LNHNV; CDR2 reads YYDKDF (reference sequence). The CDR3 is 16 amino acids. The CDR3 DNA is TGTGCCACCAGCAACCGGGACAGGGGGTATACCGGGGAGCTGTTTTTT. This gives the protein CATSNRDRGYTGELFF.

The sample holds many counts of this clonotype. V and J are TRBV11-2 and TRBJ2-7, with TRBD2 matching 7 bases. The V gene end was trimmed by 5 bases and the J gene end by 2 bases; junction bases not matched to a gene: 6. Per the germline V gene, CDR1 is SGHAT and CDR2 is FQNNGV. CDR3 length equals 14 residues. In DNA form, the CDR3 reads TGTGCCAGCAGCACGAGCGGGAAGACCTACGAGCAGTACTTC. Protein: CASSTSGKTYEQYF.

The chain recombines TRBV7-2 with TRBJ1-5; perhaps TRBD1 as D (5 bases). This CDR3 comprises 16 residues. Trimming took off 5 bases at V and 0 bases at J, with 14 bases between the two ends. Germline CDR1 is SGHTA and CDR2 is FQGNSA. Here the CDR3 reads CASSAFQGNSNQPQHF. The DNA for the CDR3 is TGTGCCAGCAGCGCTTTCCAGGGCAATAGCAATCAGCCCCAGCATTTT.

In its sample, this clonotype was seen many times. The chain links TRBV12-3 or TRBV12-4 to TRBJ1-1; D remains unclear. The CDR3 extends over 16 amino acids. Deletions cut 2 bases from V and 1 base from J, with 14 bases between. The CDR3 spells CASSLSGRRPNTEAFF. CDR3 coding DNA: TGTGCCAGCAGTTTAAGTGGAAGGAGACCGAACACTGAAGCTTTCTTT.

This chain joins TRBV7-8 and TRBJ2-1; a possible D gene is TRBD2 (5 bases). Germline loops: CDR1 SGHVS, CDR2 FQNEAQ. V was trimmed by 4 bases and J by 7 bases, leaving 14 bases between them. The CDR3 has 14 residues. CDR3 region: CASSSPRGGNEQFF. CDR3 bases: TGTGCCAGCAGCTCACCGCGCGGCGGGAATGAGCAGTTCTTC. The complete variable domain, with remaining parts taken from reference TRBV7-8 and TRBJ2-1, reads GAGVSQSPRYKVAKRGQDVALRCDPISGHVSLFWYQQALGQGPEFLTYFQNEAQLDKSGLPSDRFFAERPEGSVSTLKIQRTQQEDSAVYLCASSSPRGGNEQFFGPGTRLTVL.

A word on this clonotype: Relative to the germline gene, one junction end is altered; a read error may explain this. The V gene is TRBV6-1, the J gene TRBJ1-5; D unclear. The CDR3 has 15 residues. In germline, CDR1 is MNHNS, CDR2 SASEGT. The DNA of the CDR3 is TGTGCCAACAGTGAAGTGTCGGTCCAGGATCAGCCCCAGCATTTT. Translation gives CANSEVSVQDQPQHF.

The chain uses TRBV12-3 or TRBV12-4 and TRBJ2-7; TRBD2 might be the D (5 bases). The CDR3 is made up of 14 amino acids. The ends were cut back, 3 bases at V and 3 bases at J, with 12 bases in the middle. CDR3 region: CASSFGVPGYEQYF. CDR3 bases: TGTGCCAGCAGTTTCGGGGTACCTGGCTACGAGCAGTACTTC.

The sample holds many counts of this clonotype. The chain recombines TRBV5-1 with TRBJ1-2, with TRBD1 matching over 7 bases. V lost 4 bases, J lost 2 bases, and 11 bases stayed unmatched. Germline loops: CDR1 SGHRS, CDR2 YFSETQ. This CDR3 contains 16 residues. The CDR3 bases are TGCGCCAGCAGCCCAGGGACAGCTTCAAAAAACTATGGCTACACCTTC. The encoded protein is CASSPGTASKNYGYTF.

This clonotype occurred many times. This chain joins TRBV30 and TRBJ2-7; 7 positions match TRBD2. Unmatched junction bases numbered 5, after V lost 4 bases and J lost 2 bases. The CDR3 is made up of 13 amino acids. Looked up from germline, CDR1 is GTSNPN and CDR2 is SVGIG (reference sequence). The CDR3 DNA sequence: TGTGCCTGGATGGTTGCGGGAGCCTACGAGCAGTACTTC. This translates into CAWMVAGAYEQYF.